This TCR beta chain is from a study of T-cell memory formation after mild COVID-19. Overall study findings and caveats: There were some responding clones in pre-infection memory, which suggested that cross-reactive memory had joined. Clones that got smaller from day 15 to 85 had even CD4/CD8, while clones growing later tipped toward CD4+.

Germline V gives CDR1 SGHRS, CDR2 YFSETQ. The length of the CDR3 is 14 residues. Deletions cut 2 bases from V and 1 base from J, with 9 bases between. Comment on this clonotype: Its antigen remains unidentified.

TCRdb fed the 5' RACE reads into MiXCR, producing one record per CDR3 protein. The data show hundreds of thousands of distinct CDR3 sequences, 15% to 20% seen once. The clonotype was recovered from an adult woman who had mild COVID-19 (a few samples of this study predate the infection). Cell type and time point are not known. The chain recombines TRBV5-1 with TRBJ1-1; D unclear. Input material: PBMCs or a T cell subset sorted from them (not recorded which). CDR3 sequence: CASSLREWNTEAFF. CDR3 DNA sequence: TGCGCCAGCAGCTTAAGGGAGTGGAACACTGAAGCTTTCTTT.